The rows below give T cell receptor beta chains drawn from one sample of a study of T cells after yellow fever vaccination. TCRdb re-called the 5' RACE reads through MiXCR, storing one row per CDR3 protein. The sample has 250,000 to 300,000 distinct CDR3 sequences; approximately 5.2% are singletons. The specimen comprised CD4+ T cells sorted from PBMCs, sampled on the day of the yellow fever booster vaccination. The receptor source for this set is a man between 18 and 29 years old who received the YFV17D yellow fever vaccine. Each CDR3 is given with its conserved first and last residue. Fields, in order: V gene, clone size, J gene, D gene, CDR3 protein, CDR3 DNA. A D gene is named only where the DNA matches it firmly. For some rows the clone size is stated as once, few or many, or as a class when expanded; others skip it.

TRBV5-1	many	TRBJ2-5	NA	CASSLRLLQETQYF	TGCGCCAGCAGCTTGAGACTGCTCCAAGAGACCCAGTACTTC
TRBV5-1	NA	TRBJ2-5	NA	CASSRMAVPKAQYF	TGCGCCAGCAGCCGTATGGCGGTGCCGAAGGCCCAGTACTTC
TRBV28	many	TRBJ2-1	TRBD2	CASRRMSGGRSYNEQFF	TGTGCCAGCAGGCGGATGAGCGGGGGGCGCTCCTACAATGAGCAGTTCTTC
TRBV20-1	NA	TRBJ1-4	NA	CSAGGPSHEKLFF	TGCAGTGCCGGTGGGCCCTCCCATGAAAAACTGTTTTTT
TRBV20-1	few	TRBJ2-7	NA	CSARDGQRLEQYF	TGCAGTGCTAGAGATGGCCAAAGGTTGGAGCAGTACTTC
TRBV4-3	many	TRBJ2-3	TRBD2	CASSQGLAGFTDTQYF	TGCGCCAGCAGCCAGGGACTAGCGGGCTTCACAGATACGCAGTATTTT
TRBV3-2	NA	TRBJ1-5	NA	CASSQARGDLDSLGRLNQPQHF	TGTGCCAGCAGCCAAGCGAGGGGAGACCTAGACAGTCTAGGGCGCTTGAATCAGCCCCAGCATTTT
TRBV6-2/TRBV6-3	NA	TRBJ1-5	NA	CASSYRPLGVQPQHF	TGTGCCAGCAGTTACAGGCCCCTCGGCGTACAGCCCCAGCATTTT
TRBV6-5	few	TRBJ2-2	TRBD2	CASSYQAGGPPAGELFF	TGTGCCAGCAGTTATCAAGCGGGGGGGCCCCCCGCCGGGGAGCTGTTTTTT
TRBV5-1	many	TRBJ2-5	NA	CASDTVGGQPGETQYF	TGCGCCAGCGACACCGTCGGCGGGCAACCGGGAGAGACCCAGTACTTC
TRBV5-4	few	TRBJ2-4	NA	CASSADKNIQYF	TGTGCCAGCAGCGCGGACAAGAACATTCAGTACTTC
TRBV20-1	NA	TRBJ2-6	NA	CSATGTGTGANVLTF	TGCAGTGCTACCGGCACAGGGACTGGGGCCAACGTCCTGACTTTC
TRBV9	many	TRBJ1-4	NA	CASSIGGGETNEKLFF	TGTGCCAGCAGCATAGGCGGGGGAGAAACTAATGAAAAACTGTTTTTT
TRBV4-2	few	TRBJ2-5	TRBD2	CASSQDSGWSDQETQYF	TGTGCCAGCAGCCAAGATAGCGGGTGGTCAGACCAAGAGACCCAGTACTTC
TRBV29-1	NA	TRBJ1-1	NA	CSVEVPGFTEAFF	TGCAGCGTTGAAGTCCCAGGGTTCACTGAAGCTTTCTTT
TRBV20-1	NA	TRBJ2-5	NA	CSARSGTQYF	TGCAGTGCTAGGTCGGGGACCCAGTACTTC
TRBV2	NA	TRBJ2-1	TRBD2	CASKRGRNNEQFF	TGTGCCAGCAAGCGGGGGCGCAACAATGAGCAGTTCTTC
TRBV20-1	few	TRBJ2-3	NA	CSATAPGVKGGDTQYF	TGCAGTGCTACCGCCCCTGGGGTGAAGGGGGGGGATACGCAGTATTTT
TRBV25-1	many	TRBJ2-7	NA	CASSGVGTEQYF	TGTGCCAGCAGTGGGGTAGGCACCGAGCAGTACTTC
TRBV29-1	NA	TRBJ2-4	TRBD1	CSVYPGQGVLKNIQYF	TGCAGCGTCTACCCGGGACAGGGGGTTCTGAAAAACATTCAGTACTTC